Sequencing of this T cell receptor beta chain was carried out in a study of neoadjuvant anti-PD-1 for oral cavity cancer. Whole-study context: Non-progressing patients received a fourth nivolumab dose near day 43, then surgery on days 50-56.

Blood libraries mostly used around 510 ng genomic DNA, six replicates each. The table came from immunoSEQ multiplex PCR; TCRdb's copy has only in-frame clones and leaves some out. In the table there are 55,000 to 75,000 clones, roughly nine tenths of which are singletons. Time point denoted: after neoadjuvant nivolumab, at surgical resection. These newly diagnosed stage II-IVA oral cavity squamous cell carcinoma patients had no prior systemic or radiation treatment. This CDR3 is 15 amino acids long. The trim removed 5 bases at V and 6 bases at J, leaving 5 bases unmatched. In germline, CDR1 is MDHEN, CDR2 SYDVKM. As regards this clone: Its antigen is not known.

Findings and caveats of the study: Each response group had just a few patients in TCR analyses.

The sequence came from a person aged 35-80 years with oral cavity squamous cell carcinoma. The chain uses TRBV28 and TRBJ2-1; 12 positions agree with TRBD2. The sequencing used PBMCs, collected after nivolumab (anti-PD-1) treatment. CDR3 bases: TGTGCCAGCAGTCTAGCGGGAGGGCCCGGCAATGAGCAGTTCTTC. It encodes CASSLAGGPGNEQFF.